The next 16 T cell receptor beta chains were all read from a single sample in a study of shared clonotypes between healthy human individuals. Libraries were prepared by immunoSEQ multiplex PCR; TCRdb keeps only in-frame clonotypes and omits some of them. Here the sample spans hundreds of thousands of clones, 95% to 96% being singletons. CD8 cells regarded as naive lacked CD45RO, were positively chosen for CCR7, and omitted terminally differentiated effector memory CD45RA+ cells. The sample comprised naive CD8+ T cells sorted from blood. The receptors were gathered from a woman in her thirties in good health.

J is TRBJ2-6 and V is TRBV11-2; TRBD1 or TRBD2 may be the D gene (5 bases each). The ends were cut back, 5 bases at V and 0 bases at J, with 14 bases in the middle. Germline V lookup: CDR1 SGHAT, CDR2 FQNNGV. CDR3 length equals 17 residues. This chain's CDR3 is CASSQGTDLSGANVLTF. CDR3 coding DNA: TGTGCCAGCAGCCAAGGGACGGACCTCTCTGGGGCCAACGTCCTGACTTTC.

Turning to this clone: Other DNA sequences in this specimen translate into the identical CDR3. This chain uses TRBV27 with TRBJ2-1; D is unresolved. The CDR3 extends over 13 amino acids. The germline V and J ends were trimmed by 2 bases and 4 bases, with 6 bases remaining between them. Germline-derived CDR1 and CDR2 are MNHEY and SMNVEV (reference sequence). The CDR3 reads CASSLLGYNEQFF. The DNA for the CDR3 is TGTGCCAGCAGTTTACTGGGATACAATGAGCAGTTCTTC.

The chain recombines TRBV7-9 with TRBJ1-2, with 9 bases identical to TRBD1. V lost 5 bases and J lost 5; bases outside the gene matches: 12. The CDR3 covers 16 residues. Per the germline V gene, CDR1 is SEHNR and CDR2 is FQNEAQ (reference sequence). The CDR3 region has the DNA TGTGCCAGCAGCGATACACATGGGACAGGGCCATATGGCTACACCTTC. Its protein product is CASSDTHGTGPYGYTF.

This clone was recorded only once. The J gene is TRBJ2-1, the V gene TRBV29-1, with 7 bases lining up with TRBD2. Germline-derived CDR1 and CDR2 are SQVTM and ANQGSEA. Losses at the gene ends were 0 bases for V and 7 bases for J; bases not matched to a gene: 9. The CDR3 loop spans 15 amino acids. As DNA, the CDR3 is TGCAGCGTTGAAGATCAGGCGGGAGAGGTTAATGAGCAGTTCTTC. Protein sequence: CSVEDQAGEVNEQFF.

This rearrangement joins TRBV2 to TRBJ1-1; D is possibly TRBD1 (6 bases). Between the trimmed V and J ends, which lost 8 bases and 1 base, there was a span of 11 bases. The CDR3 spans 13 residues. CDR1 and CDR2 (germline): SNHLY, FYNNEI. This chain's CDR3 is CASLGGQNTEAFF. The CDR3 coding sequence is TGTGCCAGCCTCGGGGGGCAGAACACTGAAGCTTTCTTT.

CDR3 coding DNA: TGTGCCAGCAGCGAGCAGACAAGCCCCTACAATGAGCAGTTCTTC. The encoded protein is CASSEQTSPYNEQFF. This chain uses TRBV2 with TRBJ2-1; unclear D gene. The CDR3 covers 15 residues. Trimming shortened V by 6 bases and J by 2 bases, and 14 bases separated the two germline ends. Germline loops: CDR1 SNHLY, CDR2 FYNNEI.

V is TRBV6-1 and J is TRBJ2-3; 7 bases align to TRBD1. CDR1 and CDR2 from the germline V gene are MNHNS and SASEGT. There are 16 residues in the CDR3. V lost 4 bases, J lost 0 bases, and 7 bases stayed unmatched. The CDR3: CASSADVDRSTDTQYF. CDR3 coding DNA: TGTGCCAGCAGTGCGGACGTGGACAGGAGCACAGATACGCAGTATTTT.

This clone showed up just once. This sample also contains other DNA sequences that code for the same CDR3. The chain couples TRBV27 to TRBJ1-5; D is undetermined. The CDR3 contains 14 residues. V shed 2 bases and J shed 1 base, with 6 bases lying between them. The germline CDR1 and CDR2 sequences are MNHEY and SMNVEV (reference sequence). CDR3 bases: TGTGCCAGCAGTTTAATAGGCAGCAATCAGCCCCAGCATTTT. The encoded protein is CASSLIGSNQPQHF.

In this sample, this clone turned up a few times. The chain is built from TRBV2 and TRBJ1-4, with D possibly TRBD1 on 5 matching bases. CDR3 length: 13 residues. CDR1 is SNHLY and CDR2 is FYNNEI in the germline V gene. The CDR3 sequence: CASLDSPNEKLFF. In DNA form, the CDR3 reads TGTGCTAGCCTTGACAGTCCTAATGAAAAACTGTTTTTT.

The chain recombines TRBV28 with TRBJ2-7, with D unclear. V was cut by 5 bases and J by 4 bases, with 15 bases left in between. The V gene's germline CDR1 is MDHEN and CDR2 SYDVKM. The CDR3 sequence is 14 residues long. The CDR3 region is CASSAVGRDYEQYF. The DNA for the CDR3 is TGTGCCAGCAGTGCCGTGGGTAGGGATTACGAGCAGTACTTC.

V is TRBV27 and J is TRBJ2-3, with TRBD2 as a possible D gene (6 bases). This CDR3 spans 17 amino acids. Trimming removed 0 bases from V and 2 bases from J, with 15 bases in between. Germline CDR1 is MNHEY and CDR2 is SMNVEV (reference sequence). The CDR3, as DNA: TGTGCCAGCAGTTTATCGTCTCTTCAGCGGGTCACAGATACGCAGTATTTT. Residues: CASSLSSLQRVTDTQYF.

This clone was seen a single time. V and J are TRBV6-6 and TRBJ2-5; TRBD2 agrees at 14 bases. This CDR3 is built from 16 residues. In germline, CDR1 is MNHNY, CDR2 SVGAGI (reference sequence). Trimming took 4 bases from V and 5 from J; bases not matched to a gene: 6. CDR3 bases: TGTGCCAGCAGTTGGGGACTAGCGGGAGTGGAGGAGACCCAGTACTTC. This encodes CASSWGLAGVEETQYF.

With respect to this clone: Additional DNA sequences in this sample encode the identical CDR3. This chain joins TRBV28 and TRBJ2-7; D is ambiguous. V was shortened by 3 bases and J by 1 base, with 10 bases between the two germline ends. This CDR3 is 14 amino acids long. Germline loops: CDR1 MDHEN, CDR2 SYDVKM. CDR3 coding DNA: TGTGCCAGCAGTTTCACGGGCGAATCCTACGAGCAGTACTTC. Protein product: CASSFTGESYEQYF. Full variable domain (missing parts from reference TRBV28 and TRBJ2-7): DVKVTQSSRYLVKRTGEKVFLECVQDMDHENMFWYRQDPGLGLRLIYFSYDVKMKEKGDIPEGYSVSREKKERFSLILESASTNQTSMYLCASSFTGESYEQYFGPGTRLTVT.

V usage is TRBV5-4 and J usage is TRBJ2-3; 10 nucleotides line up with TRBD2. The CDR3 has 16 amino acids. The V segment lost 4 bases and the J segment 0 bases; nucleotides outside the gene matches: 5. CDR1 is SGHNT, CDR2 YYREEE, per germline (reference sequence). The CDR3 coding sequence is TGTGCCAGCAGCCGCCGGACTAGCGGAAGCACAGATACGCAGTATTTT. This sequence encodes CASSRRTSGSTDTQYF.

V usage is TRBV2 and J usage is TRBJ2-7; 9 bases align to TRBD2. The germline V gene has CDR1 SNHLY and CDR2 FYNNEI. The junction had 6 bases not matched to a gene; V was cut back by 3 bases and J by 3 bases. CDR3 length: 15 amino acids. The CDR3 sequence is CASSDGTSLSYEQYF. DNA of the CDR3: TGTGCCAGCAGTGATGGGACTAGCCTAAGCTACGAGCAGTACTTC.

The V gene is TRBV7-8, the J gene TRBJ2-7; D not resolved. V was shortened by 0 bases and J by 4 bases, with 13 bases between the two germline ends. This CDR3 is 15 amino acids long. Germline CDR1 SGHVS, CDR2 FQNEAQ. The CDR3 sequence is CASSLASQVPYEQYF. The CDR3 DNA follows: TGTGCCAGCAGCTTAGCGTCCCAAGTTCCTTACGAGCAGTACTTC. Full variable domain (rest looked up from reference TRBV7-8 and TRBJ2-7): GAGVSQSPRYKVAKRGQDVALRCDPISGHVSLFWYQQALGQGPEFLTYFQNEAQLDKSGLPSDRFFAERPEGSVSTLKIQRTQQEDSAVYLCASSLASQVPYEQYFGPGTRLTVT.